This TCR beta chain was recovered during a study of T cell responses to AZD1222 COVID-19 vaccine. The repertoire was sequenced with immunoSEQ multiplex PCR; TCRdb's copy has only in-frame clones and lacks some. The table has some 110,000 clones, 86% seen once. Germline CDR1 is MGHDK and CDR2 is SYGVNS. The CDR3 spans 12 residues. This chain joins TRBV25-1 and TRBJ1-2, with D perhaps TRBD1 (5 bases). The source of this sequence is an adult who received the AZD1222 COVID-19 vaccine. The material was peripheral blood, obtained 28 days after the second AZD1222 dose. The CDR3 nucleotides read TGTGCAGCCCGGGAGGGGAACTATGGCTACACCTTC. Protein sequence: CAAREGNYGYTF.